Listed here are 32 T cell receptor beta chains from one sample, sequenced in a study of cytomegalovirus exposure and HLA in healthy donors. Primers: 60 Vbeta forward and 13 Jbeta reverse. Sequencing was performed with immunoSEQ multiplex PCR; in TCRdb, only in-frame clones are kept and a portion is missing. The table lists around 200,000 clones, 84% of them singletons. The specimen sequenced was PBMCs. The receptors originated from a girl aged 2-9 years in good health and CMV-seropositive.

The CDR3 DNA reads as TGTGCCAGCAGTTTGACAGGGTACAATGAGCAGTTCTTC. Amino acid sequence: CASSLTGYNEQFF. V gene TRBV6-5 combines with J gene TRBJ2-1, with 7 bases fitting TRBD1. The CDR3 loop spans 13 amino acids. Trimming at V came to 4 bases and at J to 4 bases, leaving 1 base not matched to a gene. Looked up from germline, CDR1 is MNHEY and CDR2 is SVGAGI.

The V call is TRBV2, the J call TRBJ1-1; a possible D gene is TRBD1 (5 bases). The CDR3 loop spans 13 amino acids. CDR1 SNHLY and CDR2 FYNNEI come from the germline V gene. V was trimmed by 4 bases and J by 7 bases, leaving 13 bases between them. This CDR3 is CASSVGQLIEAFF. CDR3 DNA: TGTGCCAGCAGTGTGGGGCAGCTTATTGAAGCTTTCTTT.

CDR3 protein: CASSYRGRSTEAFF. For the CDR3, the DNA is TGTGCCAGCAGCTACCGAGGTAGGAGTACTGAAGCTTTCTTT. The rearrangement uses TRBV5-6 and TRBJ1-1, with D unresolved. V was trimmed by 3 bases and J by 5 bases, leaving 14 bases between them. Germline CDR1 SGHDT, CDR2 YYEEEE. This CDR3 is 14 amino acids long.

This sequence joins TRBV4-2 and TRBJ1-1, with a tentative D call TRBD1 (6 bases). This CDR3 has 18 amino acids. Germline-derived CDR1 and CDR2 are LGHNA and YNFKEQ. The ends were cut back, 0 bases at V and 3 bases at J, with 20 bases in the middle. CDR3 sequence reads: CASSQESGQPLGDTEAFF. The CDR3 DNA sequence: TGTGCCAGCAGCCAAGAAAGTGGACAGCCCCTCGGGGACACTGAAGCTTTCTTT.

The rearrangement joins TRBV28 to TRBJ1-5; no firm D call. The CDR3 sequence is 15 residues long. The germline gives CDR1 MDHEN, CDR2 SYDVKM. V lost 1 base and J lost 5, with 12 bases in between. CDR3 DNA sequence: TGTGCCAGCAGTTTATTAGAGACACATGATCAGCCCCAGCATTTT. It is translated as CASSLLETHDQPQHF.

The chain links TRBV6-1 to TRBJ2-7; TRBD1 matches at 7 bases. The J segment lost 2 bases and the V segment lost 5 bases, leaving 9 bases of the junction unmatched. The CDR3 sequence is 15 residues long. The germline CDR1 and CDR2 sequences are MNHNS and SASEGT. The CDR3 is CASSIPGQRPYEQYF. CDR3 nucleotides: TGTGCCAGCAGTATACCGGGACAGCGACCCTACGAGCAGTACTTC.

The V gene is TRBV25-1, the J gene TRBJ1-2; 7 bases line up with TRBD1. CDR1 is MGHDK, CDR2 SYGVNS, per germline. V shed 3 bases, J shed 2 bases, and the junction held 3 bases outside the gene matches. CDR3 size: 14 residues. The CDR3 DNA reads as TGTGCCAGCAGTGACACAGGGGCAAACTATGGCTACACCTTC. Residues: CASSDTGANYGYTF.

The chain recombines TRBV9 with TRBJ1-3, with D possibly TRBD1 on 5 matching bases. The CDR3 runs 13 residues. CDR1 and CDR2 from the germline V gene are SGDLS and YYNGEE. The ends were cut back, 3 bases at V and 7 bases at J, with 11 bases in the middle. CDR3 DNA: TGTGCCAGCAGCGGGGGACTAGGGAACACCATATATTTT. It is translated as CASSGGLGNTIYF. The whole variable domain, remainder taken from reference TRBV9 and TRBJ1-3, is DSGVTQTPKHLITATGQRVTLRCSPRSGDLSVYWYQQSLDQGLQFLIQYYNGEERAKGNILERFSAQQFPDLHSELNLSSLELGDSALYFCASSGGLGNTIYFGEGSWLTVV.

The gene calls are TRBV30 and TRBJ1-6, with D maybe TRBD1 (5 bases). Germline loops: CDR1 GTSNPN, CDR2 SVGIG (reference sequence). V was trimmed by 1 base and J by 10 bases, leaving 14 bases between them. The CDR3 runs to 14 residues. The CDR3 region has the DNA TGTGCCTGGAGTGGGACAAATCTAGGATCACCCCTCCACTTT. It codes for CAWSGTNLGSPLHF. Full variable domain (missing parts from reference TRBV30 and TRBJ1-6): SQTIHQWPATLVQPVGSPLSLECTVEGTSNPNLYWYRQAAGRGLQLLFYSVGIGQISSEVPQNLSASRPQDRQFILSSKKLLLSDSGFYLCAWSGTNLGSPLHFGNGTRLTVT.

The chain employs TRBV28 and TRBJ1-3; a weak D match, TRBD1 (6 bases). Deletions cut 2 bases from V and 1 base from J, with 21 bases between. Germline assignment: CDR1 MDHEN and CDR2 SYDVKM. The CDR3 has 19 amino acids. This CDR3 is CASSLKGGRGSFSGNTIYF. The CDR3 DNA follows: TGTGCCAGCAGTTTAAAGGGGGGGCGCGGATCGTTTTCTGGAAACACCATATATTTT.

The chain is built from TRBV6-1 and TRBJ1-3; 7 bases are shared with TRBD1. This CDR3 has 14 residues. The V gene's germline CDR1 is MNHNS and CDR2 SASEGT. Trimming removed 7 bases from V and 0 bases from J; junction bases left unmatched: 3. The CDR3 DNA reads as TGTGCCAGCACAACAGGGGACTCTGGAAACACCATATATTTT. It codes for CASTTGDSGNTIYF.

The chain is built from TRBV27 and TRBJ2-1; a possible D gene is TRBD1 (5 bases). The germline V gene encodes CDR1 MNHEY and CDR2 SMNVEV (reference sequence). V was trimmed by 5 bases and J by 3 bases, leaving 17 bases between them. This CDR3 has 16 amino acids. DNA of the CDR3: TGTGCCAGCAGTGACCAGGGTACTATGAGCTACAATGAGCAGTTCTTC. This encodes CASSDQGTMSYNEQFF.

This chain joins TRBV6-1 and TRBJ2-7; TRBD2 agrees at 8 bases. The germline gives CDR1 MNHNS, CDR2 SASEGT. The junction had 4 bases not matched to a gene; V was cut back by 4 bases and J by 2 bases. This CDR3 has 14 residues. The CDR3 reads CASSGERGPYEQYF. For the CDR3, the DNA is TGTGCCAGCAGTGGGGAGCGGGGGCCCTACGAGCAGTACTTC.

The chain employs TRBV6-6 and TRBJ1-6; D is unresolved. Germline V gene sequence: CDR1 MNHNY, CDR2 SVGAGI (reference sequence). Deletions cut 8 bases from V and 5 bases from J, with 13 bases between. CDR3 length: 14 amino acids. CDR3 in DNA: TGTGCCAGCCATAGAGAGGTGGATAATTCACCCCTCCACTTT. Protein product: CASHREVDNSPLHF.

V and J are TRBV4-2 and TRBJ2-1; 7 nucleotides match TRBD2. CDR3 size: 18 residues. The germline V gene has CDR1 LGHNA and CDR2 YNFKEQ. Losses at the gene ends were 0 bases for V and 4 bases for J; bases not matched to a gene: 12. In nucleotides, the CDR3 is TGTGCCAGCAGCCAAGATTTCAGCGGCGGGAGTAATTACAATGAGCAGTTCTTC. Protein sequence: CASSQDFSGGSNYNEQFF.

The chain uses TRBV5-4 and TRBJ1-2, with 7 bases matching TRBD1. The CDR3 is 14 amino acids. The germline CDR1 and CDR2 sequences are SGHNT and YYREEE (reference sequence). V dropped 2 bases and J dropped 1; count of bases not matched to a gene: 2. In DNA, the CDR3 is TGTGCCAGCAGCTTAGGACAGGATAACTATGGCTACACCTTC. This encodes CASSLGQDNYGYTF.

This chain uses TRBV19 with TRBJ2-7; 8 positions match TRBD1. V lost 6 bases, J lost 1 base, and 11 bases stayed unmatched. Per germline, CDR1 LNHDA and CDR2 SQIVND (reference sequence). The CDR3 is made up of 16 amino acids. CDR3 nucleotides: TGTGCCAGTAGGTCGGCCGGGACAGGACCTTCCTACGAGCAGTACTTC. The encoded protein is CASRSAGTGPSYEQYF. Full variable domain (remainder filled in from reference TRBV19 and TRBJ2-7): DGGITQSPKYLFRKEGQNVTLSCEQNLNHDAMYWYRQDPGQGLRLIYYSQIVNDFQKGDIAEGYSVSREKKESFPLTVTSAQKNPTAFYLCASRSAGTGPSYEQYFGPGTRLTVT.

This clone came up once. The chain has TRBV6-5 and TRBJ2-5; 8 bases align to TRBD1. There are 14 residues in the CDR3. Germline V gene data show CDR1 as MNHEY and CDR2 as SVGAGI. Unmatched junction bases numbered 7, after V lost 6 bases and J lost 4 bases. CDR3 in DNA: TGTGCCAGCAGGGGACAGGTCCGGGGAGAGACCCAGTACTTC. Encoded protein: CASRGQVRGETQYF.

The count of this clone is one. The genes are TRBV28 and TRBJ1-2; perhaps TRBD1 as D (5 bases). Germline loops: CDR1 MDHEN, CDR2 SYDVKM. CDR3 length: 13 residues. V lost 9 bases and J lost 5, with 16 bases in between. The CDR3 region has the DNA TGTGCCAGTAAATCAGGGATATCATATGGCTACACCTTC. Its translation is CASKSGISYGYTF.

V gene TRBV4-2 combines with J gene TRBJ1-5; D gene ambiguous. This CDR3 has 16 amino acids. Germline-derived CDR1 and CDR2 are LGHNA and YNFKEQ. V shed 1 base and J shed 4 bases, with 14 bases lying between them. The CDR3 DNA follows: TGTGCCAGCAGCCAAGCCGGGTTCGCTGCGAATCAGCCCCAGCATTTT. Its translation is CASSQAGFAANQPQHF.

This chain uses TRBV7-2 with TRBJ1-1; the match to TRBD1 covers 7 bases. The germline gives CDR1 SGHTA, CDR2 FQGNSA. J lost 6 bases, V lost 5 bases, and 21 bases had no gene match. This CDR3 is built from 18 residues. The CDR3 reads CASSLFGTVQGDEAEAFF. In DNA form, the CDR3 reads TGTGCCAGCAGCCTTTTTGGGACAGTACAGGGAGACGAAGCTGAAGCTTTCTTT.

The rearrangement joins TRBV11-2 to TRBJ2-7; D is possibly TRBD2 (6 bases). CDR3 length: 14 amino acids. The germline V and J ends were trimmed by 7 bases and 0 bases, with 13 bases remaining between them. The germline gives CDR1 SGHAT, CDR2 FQNNGV. The CDR3 nucleotides read TGTGCCAGCACCCCGTGGGGGGTCTCCTACGAGCAGTACTTC. It is translated as CASTPWGVSYEQYF.

The rearrangement joins TRBV11-3 to TRBJ2-7; D is ambiguous. Germline loops: CDR1 SGHNT, CDR2 YENEEA. This CDR3 spans 14 amino acids. Trimming took 5 bases from V and 2 from J, leaving 13 bases between them. The CDR3 region has the DNA TGTGCCAGCAGCCCCCCGACATTTCCCTACGAGCAGTACTTC. This gives the protein CASSPPTFPYEQYF.

This chain connects TRBV29-1 to TRBJ2-2, with 8 bases aligning to TRBD1. Unmatched junction bases numbered 7, after V lost 3 bases and J lost 4 bases. The CDR3 covers 15 residues. CDR1 and CDR2 (germline): SQVTM, ANQGSEA. CDR3 bases: TGCAGCGTTGATCTACAGGGGGGTGTCACCGGGGAGCTGTTTTTT. The encoded protein is CSVDLQGGVTGELFF.

CDR3 protein: CAWNRGDQPQHF. CDR3 in DNA: TGTGCCTGGAACAGGGGTGATCAGCCCCAGCATTTT. The J gene is TRBJ1-5, the V gene TRBV30; TRBD1 matches 7 bases. The CDR3 sequence is 12 residues long. Germline V gives CDR1 GTSNPN, CDR2 SVGIG (reference sequence). V lost 4 bases, J lost 5 bases, and 2 bases stayed unmatched.

This chain connects TRBV30 to TRBJ1-5; D remains ambiguous. CDR1 GTSNPN and CDR2 SVGIG come from the germline V gene (reference sequence). Between the trimmed V and J ends, which lost 1 base and 4 bases, there was a span of 14 bases. The CDR3 contains 15 residues. The CDR3 DNA is TGTGCCTGGAGTGGTTCGGGAGGGAGTAATCAGCCCCAGCATTTT. This translates into CAWSGSGGSNQPQHF.

This clone was counted a few times. This chain joins TRBV5-1 and TRBJ1-1; D ambiguous. Germline CDR1 is SGHRS and CDR2 is YFSETQ. V shed 4 bases and J shed 0 bases, with 10 bases lying between them. The CDR3 sequence is 14 residues long. In nucleotides, the CDR3 is TGCGCCAGCAGCCCCTCGGGGATGAACACTGAAGCTTTCTTT. This encodes CASSPSGMNTEAFF.

The chain combines TRBV5-1 with TRBJ2-4; 7 bases fit TRBD1. Losses at the gene ends were 1 base for V and 3 bases for J; bases not matched to a gene: 4. The CDR3 extends over 15 amino acids. Germline V CDR1 and CDR2: SGHRS, YFSETQ. The CDR3 region has the DNA TGCGCCAGCAGCTTGTTCGACAGGGACAAAAACATTCAGTACTTC. Amino acids: CASSLFDRDKNIQYF.

The DNA for the CDR3 is TGTGCCTGGAGTGGAGGCGGAGTCCAGCCCCAGCATTTT. Residues: CAWSGGGVQPQHF. This rearrangement joins TRBV30 to TRBJ1-5; no reliable D call. The CDR3 contains 13 residues. Trimming left V 1 base short and J 7 bases short, with 11 bases between. The germline gives CDR1 GTSNPN, CDR2 SVGIG (reference sequence).

The chain combines TRBV27 with TRBJ1-4, with unresolved D. Germline values: CDR1 MNHEY, CDR2 SMNVEV (reference sequence). The V and J ends lost 5 bases and 0 bases respectively, with 4 bases between them. The CDR3 has 13 residues. CDR3 region: CASSPSTNEKLFF. In DNA, the CDR3 is TGTGCCAGCAGTCCGTCAACTAATGAAAAACTGTTTTTT.

This chain links TRBV30 with TRBJ2-3, with TRBD1 matching over 7 bases. Germline assignment: CDR1 GTSNPN and CDR2 SVGIG (reference sequence). V trimming: 1 base; J trimming: 4 bases; junction bases outside the gene matches: 2. The CDR3 extends over 13 amino acids. The CDR3 sequence is CAWSGTGPDTQYF. In DNA form, the CDR3 reads TGTGCCTGGAGTGGGACAGGTCCAGATACGCAGTATTTT.

The V and J genes are TRBV5-6 and TRBJ2-1, with TRBD2 matching over 12 bases. The germline gives CDR1 SGHDT, CDR2 YYEEEE. Trimming cost V 3 bases and J 4 bases; bases outside gene matches: 8. There are 17 residues in the CDR3. The CDR3 DNA reads TGTGCCAGCAGCTCCGGGTCTAGCGGGAGGGGATACAATGAGCAGTTCTTC. Translation gives CASSSGSSGRGYNEQFF.